The 8 T cell receptor beta chains presented below share a single source sample, sequenced in a study of CD8+ T cells in alopecia areata. Documented treatment: oral pan-JAK inhibitor, 5-10 mg twice daily. Following extraction, RNA underwent reverse transcription to cDNA, which served as the sequencing template. Assay: immunoSEQ multiplex PCR; the TCRdb copy retains only in-frame clones and omits some. The sample has roughly 99,000 clones; 84% are singletons. The sequenced sample was CD8+ T cells sorted from blood, obtained at week 24, from a patient treated with tofacitinib. The receptors stem from a human donor with alopecia areata.

The V call is TRBV4-3, the J call TRBJ1-6, with a weak D call TRBD1 (5 bases). The CDR3 has 15 amino acids. Germline V CDR1 and CDR2: LGHNA, YSLEER. Trimming left V 1 base short and J 2 bases short, with 6 bases between. The CDR3 nucleotides read TGCGCCAGCAGCCAAGGACAGACCTATAATTCACCCCTCCACTTT. Translation gives CASSQGQTYNSPLHF.

The chain couples TRBV7-2 to TRBJ2-1; D gene ambiguous. This CDR3 spans 13 amino acids. The V gene lost 2 bases and the J gene lost 4 bases, with 6 bases spanning the gap. The germline gives CDR1 SGHTA, CDR2 FQGNSA. CDR3 protein: CASSLTSYNEQFF. DNA for the CDR3: TGTGCCAGCAGCTTAACCAGTTACAATGAGCAGTTCTTC.

This rearrangement joins TRBV7-2 to TRBJ1-2; a weak D match, TRBD1 (6 bases). The V end lost 1 base, the J end lost 8 bases, and 11 bases lay between the germline ends. The CDR3 totals 13 residues. The germline gives CDR1 SGHTA, CDR2 FQGNSA. The CDR3 protein is CASSLVTGRGYTF. The CDR3 DNA reads as TGTGCCAGCAGCTTAGTGACAGGACGGGGCTACACCTTC.

V usage is TRBV27 and J usage is TRBJ2-7; D remains ambiguous. This CDR3 comprises 13 residues. The ends were cut back, 4 bases at V and 3 bases at J, with 10 bases in the middle. Germline V CDR1 and CDR2: MNHEY, SMNVEV (reference sequence). CDR3 protein: CASSYSDGYEQYF. CDR3 DNA: TGTGCCAGCAGTTACTCCGACGGCTACGAGCAGTACTTC.

V and J are TRBV29-1 and TRBJ2-2; D might be TRBD2 (5 bases). Trimming took off 7 bases at V and 5 bases at J, with 17 bases between the two ends. This CDR3 is 14 amino acids long. Germline V gives CDR1 SQVTM, CDR2 ANQGSEA. The CDR3 DNA reads as TGCAGCGACAAATGGCGGGTGCTGACCGGGGAGCTGTTTTTT. This codes for CSDKWRVLTGELFF.

The rearrangement uses TRBV4-3 and TRBJ2-2, with D possibly matching TRBD2 (6 bases). This CDR3 has 16 residues. The germline V gene encodes CDR1 LGHNA and CDR2 YSLEER. The ends were cut back, 0 bases at V and 4 bases at J, with 12 bases in the middle. This chain's CDR3 is CASSQELALRTGELFF. The CDR3 DNA sequence: TGCGCCAGCAGCCAAGAACTAGCCCTTCGCACCGGGGAGCTGTTTTTT.

This sequence joins TRBV4-1 and TRBJ2-2, with unresolved D. Germline V lookup: CDR1 MGHRA, CDR2 YSYEKL. This CDR3 spans 13 amino acids. V shed 4 bases and J shed 7 bases, with 10 bases lying between them. This CDR3 is CASSPQVFGELFF. In nucleotides, the CDR3 is TGCGCCAGCAGCCCTCAGGTATTCGGGGAGCTGTTTTTT.

This clone was picked up a small number of times. The rearrangement joins TRBV5-1 to TRBJ1-2, with 10 bases fitting TRBD1. Per the germline V gene, CDR1 is SGHRS and CDR2 is YFSETQ. The CDR3 runs to 13 residues. V lost 2 bases to trimming and J lost 8 bases; unmatched junction nucleotides: 3. CDR3 amino acids: CASSFGTGDGYTF. The CDR3 region has the DNA TGCGCCAGCAGCTTCGGGACAGGGGACGGCTACACCTTC.